The T cell receptor beta chain described here comes from a study of regulatory T cells in long-lasting Graves disease. Study findings and constraints: It was possible that the small sample size reduced accuracy.

This CDR3 is built from 14 residues. The junction had 5 bases not matched to a gene; V was cut back by 4 bases and J by 4 bases. CDR1 and CDR2 from the germline V gene are SNHLY and FYNNEI. Arm-PCR of CDR3 regions and iRepertoire HTBI primers were used to build TCR beta libraries. From the multiplex PCR reads, TCRdb called clonotypes with MiXCR, one entry per CDR3 protein. The sample includes a few hundred thousand distinct CDR3 sequences, 20% to 25% of them seen just once. Sample time point: newly diagnosed GD, antithyroid drugs for less than 3 months. From PBMCs, RNA was extracted and then used to make the TCR library. The sample holds many counts of this clonotype. Its matching antigen is unknown.

This rearrangement joins TRBV2 to TRBJ2-7, with TRBD2 matching over 9 bases. The source is a female donor with Graves disease. The sequencing here drew on peripheral blood mononuclear cells (PBMCs), taken at new diagnosis, from a patient treated with antithyroid drugs. The CDR3 loop reads CASSGVSGGYEQYF. The DNA of the CDR3 is TGTGCCAGCAGTGGGGTTAGCGGGGGATACGAGCAGTACTTC.